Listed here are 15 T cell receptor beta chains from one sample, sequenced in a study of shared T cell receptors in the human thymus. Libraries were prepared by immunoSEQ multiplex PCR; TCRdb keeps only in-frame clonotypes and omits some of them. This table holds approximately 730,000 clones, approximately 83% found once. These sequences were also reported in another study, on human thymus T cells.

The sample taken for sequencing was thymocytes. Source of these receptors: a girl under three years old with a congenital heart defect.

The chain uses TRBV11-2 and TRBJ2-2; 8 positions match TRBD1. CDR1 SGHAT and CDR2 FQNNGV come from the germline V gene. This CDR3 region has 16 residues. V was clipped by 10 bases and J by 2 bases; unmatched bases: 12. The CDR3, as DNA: TGTGCCACAGGGGGCAACTGGGGGGCTAACACCGGGGAGCTGTTTTTT. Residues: CATGGNWGANTGELFF.

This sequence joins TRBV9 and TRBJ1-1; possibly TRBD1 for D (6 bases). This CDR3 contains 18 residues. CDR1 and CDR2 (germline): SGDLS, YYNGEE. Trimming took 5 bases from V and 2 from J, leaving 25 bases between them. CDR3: CASSRGTTPLLLNTEAFF. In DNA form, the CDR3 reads TGTGCCAGCAGTAGGGGGACTACTCCTCTCCTTCTTAACACTGAAGCTTTCTTT.

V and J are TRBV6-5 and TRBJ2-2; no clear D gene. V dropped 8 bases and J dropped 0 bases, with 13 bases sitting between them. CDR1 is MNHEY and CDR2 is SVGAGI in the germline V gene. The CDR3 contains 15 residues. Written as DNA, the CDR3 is TGTGCCAGCCGTCAGGCTCCTGCGAACACCGGGGAGCTGTTTTTT. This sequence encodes CASRQAPANTGELFF.

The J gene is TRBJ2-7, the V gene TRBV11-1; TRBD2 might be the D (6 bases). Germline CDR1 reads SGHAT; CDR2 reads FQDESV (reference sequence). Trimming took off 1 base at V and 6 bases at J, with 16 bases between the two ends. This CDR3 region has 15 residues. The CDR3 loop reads CASSLVPTTSCEQYF. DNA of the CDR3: TGTGCCAGCAGCTTAGTTCCCACGACTAGTTGCGAGCAGTACTTC.

CDR3: CASSVEGAQDYGYTF. The CDR3 coding sequence is TGTGCCAGCAGTGTTGAGGGGGCGCAGGACTATGGCTACACCTTC. The V call is TRBV6-1, the J call TRBJ1-2; 7 bases match TRBD1. CDR3 size: 15 residues. Germline V gene sequence: CDR1 MNHNS, CDR2 SASEGT. The V gene end was trimmed by 4 bases and the J gene end by 3 bases; junction bases not matched to a gene: 8.

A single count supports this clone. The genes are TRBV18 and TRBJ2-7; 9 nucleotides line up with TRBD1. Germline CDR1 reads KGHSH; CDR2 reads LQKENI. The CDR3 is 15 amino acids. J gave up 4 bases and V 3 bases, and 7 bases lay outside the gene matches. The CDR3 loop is CASSPPGQGFYEQYF. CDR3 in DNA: TGTGCCAGCTCACCTCCGGGACAGGGCTTTTACGAGCAGTACTTC.

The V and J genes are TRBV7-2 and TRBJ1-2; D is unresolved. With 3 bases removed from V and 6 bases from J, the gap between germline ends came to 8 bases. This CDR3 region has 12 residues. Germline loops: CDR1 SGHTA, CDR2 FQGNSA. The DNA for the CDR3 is TGTGCCAGCAGCTTCGGAGACCATGGCTACACCTTC. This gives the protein CASSFGDHGYTF. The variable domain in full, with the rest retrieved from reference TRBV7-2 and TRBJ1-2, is GAGVSQSPSNKVTEKGKDVELRCDPISGHTALYWYRQSLGQGLEFLIYFQGNSAPDKSGLPSDRFSAERTGGSVSTLTIQRTQQEDSAVYLCASSFGDHGYTFGSGTRLTVV.

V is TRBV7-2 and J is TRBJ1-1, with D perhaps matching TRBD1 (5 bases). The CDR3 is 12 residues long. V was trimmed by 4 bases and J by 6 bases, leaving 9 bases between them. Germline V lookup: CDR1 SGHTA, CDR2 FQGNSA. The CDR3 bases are TGTGCCAGCAGCTCCAGGGTGGCTGAAGCTTTCTTT. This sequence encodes CASSSRVAEAFF. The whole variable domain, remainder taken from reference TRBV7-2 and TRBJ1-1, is GAGVSQSPSNKVTEKGKDVELRCDPISGHTALYWYRQSLGQGLEFLIYFQGNSAPDKSGLPSDRFSAERTGGSVSTLTIQRTQQEDSAVYLCASSSRVAEAFFGQGTRLTVV.

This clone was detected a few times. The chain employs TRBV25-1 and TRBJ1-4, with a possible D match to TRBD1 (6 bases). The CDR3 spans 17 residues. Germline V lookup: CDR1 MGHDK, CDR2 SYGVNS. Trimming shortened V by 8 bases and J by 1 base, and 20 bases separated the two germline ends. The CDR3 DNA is TGTGCCAGCGGGATTTCCGGAACGACAGGAACTAATGAAAAACTGTTTTTT. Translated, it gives CASGISGTTGTNEKLFF.

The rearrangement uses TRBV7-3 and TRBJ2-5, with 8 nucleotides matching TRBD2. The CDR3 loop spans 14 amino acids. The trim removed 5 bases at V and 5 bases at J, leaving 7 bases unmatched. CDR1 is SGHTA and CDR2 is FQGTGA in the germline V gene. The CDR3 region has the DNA TGTGCCAGCAGCGCGCGGGGGGCCGGCGAGACCCAGTACTTC. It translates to CASSARGAGETQYF.

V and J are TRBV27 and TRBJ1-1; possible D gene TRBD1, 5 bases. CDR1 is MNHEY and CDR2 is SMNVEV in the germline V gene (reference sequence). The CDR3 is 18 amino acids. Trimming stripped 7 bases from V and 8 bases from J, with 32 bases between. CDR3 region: CASTSRASQGRGEWEAFF. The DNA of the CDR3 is TGTGCCAGCACCTCAAGGGCTAGTCAGGGTAGGGGTGAATGGGAAGCTTTCTTT.

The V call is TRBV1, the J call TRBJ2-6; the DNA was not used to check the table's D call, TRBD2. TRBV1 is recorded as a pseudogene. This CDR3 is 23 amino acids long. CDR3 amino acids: CTSSQLKHARMGEVLFGANVLTF. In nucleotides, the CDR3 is TGCACCAGCAGCCAACTCAAGCACGCACGGATGGGAGAGGTTCTTTTTGGGGCCAACGTCCTGACTTTC.

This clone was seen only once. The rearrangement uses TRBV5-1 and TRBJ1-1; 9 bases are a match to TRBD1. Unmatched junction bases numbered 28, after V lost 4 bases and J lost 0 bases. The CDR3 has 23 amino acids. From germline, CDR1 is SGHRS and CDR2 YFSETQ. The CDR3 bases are TGCGCCAGCAGCCCCAATCGGGTACAGGGGGCGAGGGGTTGGGACCTTATGAACACTGAAGCTTTCTTT. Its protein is CASSPNRVQGARGWDLMNTEAFF. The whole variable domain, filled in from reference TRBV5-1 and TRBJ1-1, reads KAGVTQTPRYLIKTRGQQVTLSCSPISGHRSVSWYQQTPGQGLQFLFEYFSETQRNKGNFPGRFSGRQFSNSRSEMNVSTLELGDSALYLCASSPNRVQGARGWDLMNTEAFFGQGTRLTVV.

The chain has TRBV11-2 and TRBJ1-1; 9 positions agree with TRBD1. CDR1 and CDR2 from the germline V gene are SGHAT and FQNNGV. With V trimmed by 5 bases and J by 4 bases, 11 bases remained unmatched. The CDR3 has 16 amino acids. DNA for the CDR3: TGTGCCAGCAGCCTCGGGACAGGGAGAAGGCCCACTGAAGCTTTCTTT. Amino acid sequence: CASSLGTGRRPTEAFF.

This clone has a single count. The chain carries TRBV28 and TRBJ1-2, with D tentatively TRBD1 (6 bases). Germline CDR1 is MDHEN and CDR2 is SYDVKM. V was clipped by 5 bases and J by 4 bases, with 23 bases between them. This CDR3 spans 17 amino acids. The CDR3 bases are TGTGCCAGCAGTCACCAAGGCCCATACAGGGTCGGCTATGGCTACACCTTC. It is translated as CASSHQGPYRVGYGYTF.